This paragraph covers one T cell receptor beta chain sequence. Its specificity is unknown. The entry originates in a study of radiation and T cells in renal cell carcinoma. Study results and caveats: Baseline intratumoral clonotype presence is unknown without pretreatment biopsies.

TCRdb's table, derived via immunoSEQ multiplex PCR, lists solely in-frame clones and lacks some. The sample has some 150,000 clones, around nine tenths seen once. Specified time point: blood 4 weeks post-SBRT, at nephrectomy. The sample's treatment: 15 Gy SBRT to primary tumor, nephrectomy 4 weeks later. Nephrectomy followed 15 Gy stereotactic body radiation by 4 weeks. Radiation-treated patients gave blood at baseline, week 2 and week 4. Germline assignment: CDR1 MNHEY and CDR2 SMNVEV (reference sequence). The CDR3 covers 15 residues. V lost 5 bases to trimming and J lost 4 bases; unmatched junction nucleotides: 7.

The chain employs TRBV27 and TRBJ2-2; 7 bases line up with TRBD1. The starting material was blood, obtained from a patient whose treatment included radiotherapy and nephrectomy. The TCR comes from a woman between 45 and 60 years old with renal cell carcinoma. The CDR3 DNA sequence: TGTGCCAGCAGTCTCGGACAGGTGACCACCGGGGAGCTGTTTTTT. This codes for CASSLGQVTTGELFF.